The 27 T cell receptor beta chains given below trace back to one sample, sequenced in a study of cytomegalovirus exposure and HLA in healthy donors. Researchers ran the PCR with 60 Vbeta and 13 Jbeta primers. The protocol was immunoSEQ multiplex PCR, while the TCRdb copy is restricted to in-frame clones and leaves out a portion. The sample records around 120,000 clones, roughly two thirds being singletons. The material sequenced was PBMCs. These receptor sequences come from a man between 25 and 39 years old in good health and CMV-seropositive.

This clone was detected a few times. The chain joins TRBV27 to TRBJ2-3, with 10 bases lining up with TRBD1. The V gene end was trimmed by 0 bases and the J gene end by 6 bases; junction bases not matched to a gene: 3. The CDR3 is 15 amino acids. Looked up from germline, CDR1 is MNHEY and CDR2 is SMNVEV (reference sequence). CDR3 loop: CASSLSTGGGDTQYF. DNA of the CDR3: TGTGCCAGCAGTTTATCGACAGGGGGCGGGGATACGCAGTATTTT.

The chain couples TRBV19 to TRBJ1-1, with 8 bases lining up with TRBD1. The trim removed 11 bases at V and 1 base at J, leaving 15 bases unmatched. The germline gives CDR1 LNHDA, CDR2 SQIVND (reference sequence). There are 16 residues in the CDR3. Written as DNA, the CDR3 is TGTGCCTCCCAAGGGTTACCGGGACAGGAGAACACTGAAGCTTTCTTT. Translated: CASQGLPGQENTEAFF.

The chain is built from TRBV4-2 and TRBJ1-2, with D uncertain. Between the trimmed V and J ends, which lost 2 bases and 6 bases, there was a span of 13 bases. The CDR3 covers 14 residues. Looked up from germline, CDR1 is LGHNA and CDR2 is YNFKEQ. The CDR3 nucleotides are TGTGCCAGCAGCCAAAGAGGGCCAGGCGATGGCTACACCTTC. Translation gives CASSQRGPGDGYTF.

A word on this clone: Other DNA sequences from this sample encode an identical CDR3 as well. The chain combines TRBV20-1 with TRBJ2-7; no firm D call. Germline lookup yields CDR1 DFQATT and CDR2 SNEGSKA (reference sequence). The length of the CDR3 is 10 residues. Between the trimmed V and J ends, which lost 6 bases and 3 bases, there was a span of 6 bases. This chain's CDR3 is CSARYYEQYF. The CDR3 DNA reads TGCAGTGCCCGGTACTACGAGCAGTACTTC.

The sample holds one count of this clone. This sequence joins TRBV5-4 and TRBJ1-1; D gene ambiguous. Trimming stripped 0 bases from V and 7 bases from J, with 10 bases between. The CDR3 extends over 13 amino acids. Germline CDR1 reads SGHNT; CDR2 reads YYREEE (reference sequence). The CDR3 sequence: CASSLGPDNEAFF. CDR3 bases: TGTGCCAGCAGCTTGGGCCCAGACAATGAAGCTTTCTTT.

The chain employs TRBV28 and TRBJ2-3; the match to TRBD2 covers 11 bases. Germline lookup yields CDR1 MDHEN and CDR2 SYDVKM. Trimming cost V 4 bases and J 5 bases; bases outside gene matches: 5. This CDR3 is built from 15 residues. The CDR3 DNA reads TGTGCCAGCAGTTCGTTAGCGGGAGGGGTAGATACGCAGTATTTT. Translating gives CASSSLAGGVDTQYF.

Only a few counts were recorded for this clone. The CDR3 sequence is CASSLSQTGATANYGYTF. CDR3 DNA: TGTGCCAGCAGTTTATCCCAGACAGGGGCCACAGCTAACTATGGCTACACCTTC. V gene TRBV27 combines with J gene TRBJ1-2; 8 bases line up with TRBD1. CDR3 length equals 18 residues. Trimming removed 0 bases from V and 0 bases from J; junction bases left unmatched: 9. Germline V lookup: CDR1 MNHEY, CDR2 SMNVEV (reference sequence).

The chain joins TRBV5-4 to TRBJ1-1; the match to TRBD1 covers 9 bases. The CDR3 spans 14 residues. Germline assignment: CDR1 SGHNT and CDR2 YYREEE (reference sequence). With V trimmed by 5 bases and J by 5 bases, 7 bases remained unmatched. The CDR3 DNA reads as TGTGCCAGCAGTCTACAGGGGGCCGAGACTGAAGCTTTCTTT. Translated, it gives CASSLQGAETEAFF.

V is TRBV30 and J is TRBJ2-7, with TRBD2 matching over 14 bases. With 8 bases clipped from V and 3 bases from J, the junction kept 0 bases outside the gene matches. Germline lookup yields CDR1 GTSNPN and CDR2 SVGIG (reference sequence). The CDR3 is made up of 12 amino acids. In DNA form, the CDR3 reads TGTGCCGGGACTAGCGGGAGCTACGAGCAGTACTTC. Protein sequence: CAGTSGSYEQYF. Full variable domain (missing parts from reference TRBV30 and TRBJ2-7): SQTIHQWPATLVQPVGSPLSLECTVEGTSNPNLYWYRQAAGRGLQLLFYSVGIGQISSEVPQNLSASRPQDRQFILSSKKLLLSDSGFYLCAGTSGSYEQYFGPGTRLTVT.

The J gene is TRBJ2-3, the V gene TRBV14, with D unclear. Germline CDR1 reads SGHDN; CDR2 reads FVKESK. V lost 3 bases, J lost 0 bases, and 16 bases lay in between. This CDR3 has 17 residues. Here the CDR3 reads CASSHGLPFSSTDTQYF. CDR3 in DNA: TGTGCCAGCAGCCATGGGCTCCCCTTTTCTAGCACAGATACGCAGTATTTT.

This clone was counted a few times. The V gene is TRBV5-4, the J gene TRBJ2-6; weak D call: TRBD1 (6 bases). The CDR3 runs to 17 residues. Germline values: CDR1 SGHNT, CDR2 YYREEE (reference sequence). V lost 3 bases to trimming and J lost 0 bases, with 13 bases between them. The CDR3 DNA reads as TGTGCCAGCAGCTCCAGACAGGACCACTCTGGGGCCAACGTCCTGACTTTC. It yields the protein CASSSRQDHSGANVLTF.

This clone was recorded a few times. This same CDR3 is encoded by further DNA sequences in the sample. The chain joins TRBV27 to TRBJ1-3; 8 bases fit TRBD1. V lost 6 bases and J lost 0; bases outside the gene matches: 4. The CDR3 is 15 amino acids. Germline V lookup: CDR1 MNHEY, CDR2 SMNVEV (reference sequence). CDR3 coding DNA: TGTGCCAGCAGACCCACAGGGGGCTCTGGAAACACCATATATTTT. Translating gives CASRPTGGSGNTIYF.

In this sample, this clone turned up once. This chain connects TRBV5-1 to TRBJ2-5; TRBD2 matches 9 bases. The ends lost 3 bases at V and 3 bases at J; junction bases unmatched: 12. From germline, CDR1 is SGHRS and CDR2 YFSETQ. The CDR3 extends over 17 amino acids. The CDR3 sequence: CASSWTLEREVEETQYF. CDR3 nucleotide sequence: TGCGCCAGCAGCTGGACGCTGGAGCGGGAGGTAGAAGAGACCCAGTACTTC. The complete variable domain, with remaining parts taken from reference TRBV5-1 and TRBJ2-5, reads KAGVTQTPRYLIKTRGQQVTLSCSPISGHRSVSWYQQTPGQGLQFLFEYFSETQRNKGNFPGRFSGRQFSNSRSEMNVSTLELGDSALYLCASSWTLEREVEETQYFGPGTRLLVL.

This clone has just one count. This chain joins TRBV5-1 and TRBJ2-7; 7 nucleotides match TRBD2. The CDR3 spans 16 residues. V was clipped by 2 bases and J by 0 bases; unmatched bases: 8. Germline CDR1 is SGHRS and CDR2 is YFSETQ. The CDR3 is CASSLPGRGFSYEQYF. DNA of the CDR3: TGCGCCAGCAGCTTACCCGGGCGGGGGTTCTCCTACGAGCAGTACTTC.

The chain uses TRBV19 and TRBJ1-3, with unresolved D. V was shortened by 7 bases and J by 2 bases, with 15 bases between the two germline ends. Looked up from germline, CDR1 is LNHDA and CDR2 is SQIVND (reference sequence). The CDR3 covers 15 residues. The CDR3 DNA follows: TGTGCCAGTACTCCGTGGGGAGGGCCTGGAAACACCATATATTTT. This sequence encodes CASTPWGGPGNTIYF. The full variable domain, its missing parts supplied by reference TRBV19 and TRBJ1-3, is DGGITQSPKYLFRKEGQNVTLSCEQNLNHDAMYWYRQDPGQGLRLIYYSQIVNDFQKGDIAEGYSVSREKKESFPLTVTSAQKNPTAFYLCASTPWGGPGNTIYFGEGSWLTVV.

This chain connects TRBV5-1 to TRBJ1-6, with 10 bases fitting TRBD1. This CDR3 spans 14 amino acids. CDR1 SGHRS and CDR2 YFSETQ come from the germline V gene. V gave up 3 bases and J gave up 10 bases; unmatched junction bases: 4. The CDR3 protein is CASSSGTGESPLHF. Written as DNA, the CDR3 is TGCGCCAGCAGCTCCGGGACAGGGGAGTCACCCCTCCACTTT. The full variable domain, with the rest looked up from reference TRBV5-1 and TRBJ1-6, is KAGVTQTPRYLIKTRGQQVTLSCSPISGHRSVSWYQQTPGQGLQFLFEYFSETQRNKGNFPGRFSGRQFSNSRSEMNVSTLELGDSALYLCASSSGTGESPLHFGNGTRLTVT.

In its sample, this clone was seen a few times. The chain has TRBV7-8 and TRBJ2-3, with 13 bases aligning to TRBD2. Germline-derived CDR1 and CDR2 are SGHVS and FQNEAQ. J gave up 5 bases and V 5 bases, and 7 bases lay outside the gene matches. This CDR3 is 16 amino acids long. The DNA of the CDR3 is TGTGCCAGCAGCCTGAGGACTAGCGGGAGTCGAGATACGCAGTATTTT. Protein sequence: CASSLRTSGSRDTQYF.

The V call is TRBV5-6, the J call TRBJ2-7; 9 bases fit TRBD1. After removal of 3 bases from V and 7 bases from J, the junction contained 11 bases not matched to a gene. Looked up from germline, CDR1 is SGHDT and CDR2 is YYEEEE. CDR3 length equals 15 residues. The CDR3 DNA reads TGTGCCAGCAGCTGGGGACAGGGAAAGTATAGGGAGCAGTACTTC. Amino acids: CASSWGQGKYREQYF.

CDR3 residues: CASSRTSTGSYGKLFF. The CDR3 DNA sequence: TGTGCCAGCAGTAGAACCAGTACAGGGTCGTACGGAAAACTGTTTTTT. The rearrangement uses TRBV27 and TRBJ1-4; perhaps TRBD1 as D (6 bases). The germline V and J ends were trimmed by 5 bases and 10 bases, with 23 bases remaining between them. CDR3 length: 16 residues. Looked up from germline, CDR1 is MNHEY and CDR2 is SMNVEV (reference sequence).

This clone has more than one count but fewer than ten. This chain connects TRBV6-1 to TRBJ1-3; no firm D call. CDR3 size: 13 residues. V was clipped by 7 bases and J by 6 bases, with 13 bases between them. Germline V CDR1 and CDR2: MNHNS, SASEGT. CDR3 coding DNA: TGTGCCAGCATTTTTAGGGAGGTAAACACCATATATTTT. Translation: CASIFREVNTIYF.

In its sample, this clone was seen a few times. J is TRBJ1-2 and V is TRBV28; the D gene is possibly TRBD1 (6 bases). Germline loops: CDR1 MDHEN, CDR2 SYDVKM. Trimming shortened V by 3 bases and J by 6 bases, and 8 bases separated the two germline ends. The length of the CDR3 is 12 residues. CDR3 residues: CASSFRGNGYTF. The CDR3 region has the DNA TGTGCCAGCAGTTTCAGGGGTAATGGCTACACCTTC.

J is TRBJ2-7 and V is TRBV13; 15 bases map to TRBD2. This CDR3 is built from 17 residues. Germline-derived CDR1 and CDR2 are PRHDT and FYEKMQ (reference sequence). Trimming cost V 3 bases and J 0 bases; bases outside gene matches: 3. In nucleotides, the CDR3 is TGTGCCAGCAGCTTGGGACTAGCGGGAGGACCCTCCTACGAGCAGTACTTC. As protein: CASSLGLAGGPSYEQYF. Filled out from reference TRBV13 and TRBJ2-7, the complete variable domain reads AAGVIQSPRHLIKEKRETATLKCYPIPRHDTVYWYQQGPGQDPQFLISFYEKMQSDKGSIPDRFSAQQFSDYHSELNMSSLELGDSALYFCASSLGLAGGPSYEQYFGPGTRLTVT.

The count of this clone is one. The chain links TRBV7-3 to TRBJ2-1; 10 nucleotides agree with TRBD1. Looked up from germline, CDR1 is SGHTA and CDR2 is FQGTGA. Germline trimming cut 5 bases from V and 5 bases from J; bases unmatched to any gene: 6. The CDR3 loop spans 15 amino acids. In DNA, the CDR3 is TGTGCCAGCAGCCTCCGGGACAGGGGTGACAATGAGCAGTTCTTC. Translation gives CASSLRDRGDNEQFF.

V usage is TRBV4-3 and J usage is TRBJ1-5; D remains ambiguous. The CDR3 is made up of 12 amino acids. Germline V lookup: CDR1 LGHNA, CDR2 YSLEER. V shed 3 bases and J shed 9 bases, with 9 bases lying between them. This CDR3 reads CASSQNEGPQHF. CDR3 nucleotides: TGCGCCAGCAGCCAGAACGAGGGGCCCCAGCATTTT.

The J gene is TRBJ2-3, the V gene TRBV5-1; TRBD2 agrees at 9 bases. This CDR3 comprises 15 residues. The V and J ends lost 1 base and 1 base, in that order; junction bases with no gene match: 1. Germline V gives CDR1 SGHRS, CDR2 YFSETQ. CDR3 loop: CASSLRGRGTDTQYF. The CDR3 DNA sequence: TGCGCCAGCAGCTTGCGCGGGAGGGGCACAGATACGCAGTATTTT.

There are a few counts of this clone. J is TRBJ2-7 and V is TRBV6-1; the match to TRBD2 covers 9 bases. The CDR3 is 15 amino acids. Trimming at V came to 2 bases and at J to 7 bases, leaving 9 bases not matched to a gene. The V gene's germline CDR1 is MNHNS and CDR2 SASEGT. The CDR3 sequence is CASSENPLAGREQYF. CDR3 DNA: TGTGCCAGCAGTGAAAATCCGCTAGCGGGACGGGAGCAGTACTTC.

This clone was picked up a small number of times. V is TRBV2 and J is TRBJ1-1; TRBD1 is a possible D gene (6 bases). CDR3 size: 14 residues. The V end was cut by 5 bases, the J end by 2 bases, with 12 bases between. Germline-derived CDR1 and CDR2 are SNHLY and FYNNEI. CDR3 region: CASSILGGNTEAFF. The CDR3 nucleotides are TGTGCCAGCAGTATACTAGGGGGAAACACTGAAGCTTTCTTT.